The 6 T cell receptor beta chains below all came from one sample that was sequenced in a study of blood T cell repertoires in COVID-19. The protocol was immunoSEQ multiplex PCR, while the TCRdb copy is restricted to in-frame clones and leaves out a portion. The table shows about 250,000 clones, with roughly 88% occurring only once. Material: PBMCs or T cells enriched from blood (not recorded which). The source of these receptors is a woman in her twenties or thirties who had recovered from COVID-19.

The gene calls are TRBV19 and TRBJ2-7, with 8 bases fitting TRBD2. The ends lost 5 bases at V and 0 bases at J; junction bases unmatched: 6. The V gene's germline CDR1 is LNHDA and CDR2 SQIVND (reference sequence). The CDR3 extends over 15 amino acids. CDR3 region: CASSPIAGNSYEQYF. Here the CDR3 DNA reads TGTGCCAGTAGTCCCATAGCGGGAAACTCCTACGAGCAGTACTTC.

This clone was counted between two and nine times. The gene calls are TRBV6-5 and TRBJ1-2; TRBD1 is a possible D gene (5 bases). Trimming removed 6 bases at V and 8 bases at J, with 22 bases between. Germline CDR1 is MNHEY and CDR2 is SVGAGI. CDR3 length equals 15 residues. This CDR3 reads CASSRGTPRTNGYTF. The CDR3, as DNA: TGTGCCAGCAGCCGGGGGACCCCCCGAACGAACGGCTACACCTTC.

The genes are TRBV28 and TRBJ1-1; 9 nucleotides match TRBD1. Germline CDR1 is MDHEN and CDR2 is SYDVKM. The CDR3 has 16 amino acids. V lost 6 bases and J lost 2; bases outside the gene matches: 10. The DNA of the CDR3 is TGTGCCAGCAGCCCCGCCTGGGACAGGGAAAACACTGAAGCTTTCTTT. Protein product: CASSPAWDRENTEAFF.

For the CDR3, the DNA is TGTGCCAGCAGCCAAGCGGGCGGGCACCTCGATGAGCAGTTCTTC. Amino acid sequence: CASSQAGGHLDEQFF. The rearrangement uses TRBV3-1 (or the pseudogene TRBV3-2) and TRBJ2-1, with a weak D call TRBD2 (5 bases). Germline V gene lookup returns CDR1 LGHDT and CDR2 YNNKEL (reference sequence). V gave up 1 base and J gave up 8 bases, with 15 bases separating them. This CDR3 is 15 amino acids long.

Notes on this clone: Other DNA sequences of this sample code for an identical CDR3. The chain uses TRBV5-4 and TRBJ1-1; D is unresolved. The CDR3 totals 13 residues. Trimming shortened V by 2 bases and J by 1 base, and 6 bases separated the two germline ends. Germline lookup yields CDR1 SGHNT and CDR2 YYREEE (reference sequence). CDR3: CASSLRGNTEAFF. As DNA, the CDR3 is TGTGCCAGCAGCTTACGGGGGAACACTGAAGCTTTCTTT.

The rearrangement joins TRBV5-8 to TRBJ2-7; 7 positions match TRBD1. This CDR3 is built from 15 residues. Germline CDR1 reads SGHTS; CDR2 reads YDEGEE. J was trimmed by 3 bases and V by 4 bases; bases with no gene match: 10. This CDR3 reads CASSRRDRRNYEQYF. Written as DNA, the CDR3 is TGTGCCAGCAGCCGTAGGGACAGACGGAACTACGAGCAGTACTTC.